This T cell receptor beta chain was captured by sequencing in a study of response to subunit inactivated influenza vaccine. MiXCR, applied by TCRdb to the RT-PCR reads, yields one record per CDR3 protein. The table includes roughly 780,000 distinct CDR3 sequences, approximately 18% detected once. The V gene's germline CDR1 is KGHDR and CDR2 SFDVKD. V dropped 5 bases and J dropped 6 bases, with 3 bases sitting between them. The CDR3 is made up of 11 amino acids. The TCR comes from a man aged 50-60 years who received an inactivated influenza vaccine. The chain joins TRBV24-1 to TRBJ2-2; D remains unclear. Specimen: PBMCs from blood, collected approximately 5 days after vaccination. The DNA for the CDR3 is TGTGCCACCAGTGGGGCCGGGGAGCTGTTTTTT. This sequence encodes CATSGAGELFF.